These 14 T cell receptor beta chains originate from one sample sequenced in a study of control samples from healthy donors and cancer patients. Some clones are missing from TCRdb's copy, which holds only in-frame ones; the method was immunoSEQ multiplex PCR. The data hold about 150,000 clones, with about 93% observed a single time. Source material: blood. The receptors here all came from a man in his fifties or sixties in good health.

J is TRBJ1-4 and V is TRBV19, with TRBD1 as a possible D gene (5 bases). V was clipped by 6 bases and J by 5 bases, with 16 bases between them. CDR1 is LNHDA, CDR2 SQIVND, per germline (reference sequence). This CDR3 region has 15 residues. The CDR3 loop is CASRPGRIANEKLFF. The CDR3 DNA sequence: TGTGCCAGTAGGCCAGGGAGGATTGCAAATGAAAAACTGTTTTTT.

J is TRBJ2-1 and V is TRBV29-1; no firm D call. CDR1 and CDR2 from the germline V gene are SQVTM and ANQGSEA. This CDR3 is 12 amino acids long. The germline V and J ends were trimmed by 7 bases and 5 bases, with 12 bases remaining between them. Here the CDR3 reads CSGGAPNNEQFF. CDR3 coding DNA: TGCAGCGGCGGAGCCCCTAACAATGAGCAGTTCTTC.

This rearrangement joins TRBV5-4 to TRBJ1-2; D not certain. V gave up 1 base and J gave up 5 bases, with 12 bases separating them. The CDR3 contains 14 residues. CDR1 and CDR2 from the germline V gene are SGHNT and YYREEE (reference sequence). This CDR3 is CASSLSGRPYGYTF. CDR3 coding DNA: TGTGCCAGCAGCTTGTCGGGCAGGCCATATGGCTACACCTTC.

The chain has TRBV29-1 and TRBJ1-3; D not certain. In germline, CDR1 is SQVTM, CDR2 ANQGSEA. Trimming left V 5 bases short and J 1 base short, with 9 bases between. CDR3 length: 13 amino acids. CDR3: CSVFIGSGNTIYF. The CDR3 DNA reads TGCAGCGTTTTTATAGGGTCTGGAAACACCATATATTTT.

The chain carries TRBV18 and TRBJ2-5; weak D call: TRBD1 (5 bases). Per germline, CDR1 KGHSH and CDR2 LQKENI. V lost 5 bases and J 2 bases, leaving 9 bases between the germline ends. This CDR3 has 13 residues. CDR3 protein: CASSYNRQETQYF. The CDR3 bases are TGTGCCAGCTCATACAACAGGCAAGAGACCCAGTACTTC.

The rearrangement links TRBV19 to TRBJ1-5; D possibly corresponds to TRBD1 (6 bases). The CDR3 length is 13 residues. V gave up 9 bases and J gave up 3 bases, with 12 bases separating them. Germline V gene data show CDR1 as LNHDA and CDR2 as SQIVND (reference sequence). The CDR3 reads CASGQSNNQPQHF. DNA of the CDR3: TGTGCCAGCGGACAGTCGAACAATCAGCCCCAGCATTTT.

With respect to this clone: At one end the junction does not follow the germline gene, possibly because of a read error. The chain has TRBV29-1 and TRBJ2-7; 12 positions match TRBD2. This CDR3 region has 15 residues. Germline V gives CDR1 SQVTM, CDR2 ANQGSEA. The CDR3 DNA reads TGCAGCGCTGAACTGACTAGCGGGAGAGGTTACGAGCAGTACTTC. This gives the protein CSAELTSGRGYEQYF.

V and J are TRBV5-1 and TRBJ2-3; maybe TRBD2 (5 bases). The CDR3 contains 16 residues. Per the germline V gene, CDR1 is SGHRS and CDR2 is YFSETQ. V lost 0 bases, J lost 2 bases, and 13 bases lay in between. The CDR3 DNA sequence: TGCGCCAGCAGCTTGGTTCCAGGAGGTTCCACAGATACGCAGTATTTT. Its protein is CASSLVPGGSTDTQYF.

This clone occurred once. The CDR3 reads CATAPQGPNYNEQFF. CDR3 DNA sequence: TGTGCCACCGCGCCCCAGGGCCCTAACTACAATGAGCAGTTCTTC. The chain joins TRBV27 to TRBJ2-1, with D possibly TRBD1 on 5 matching bases. The germline CDR1 and CDR2 sequences are MNHEY and SMNVEV (reference sequence). The CDR3 sequence is 15 residues long. V lost 10 bases to trimming and J lost 3 bases, with 19 bases between them.

This clone has a handful of counts. The chain carries TRBV4-1 and TRBJ1-6; D not resolved. The germline gives CDR1 MGHRA, CDR2 YSYEKL. There are 14 residues in the CDR3. Trimming left V 1 base short and J 6 bases short, with 7 bases between. The CDR3 sequence: CASSQASPNSPLHF. CDR3 in DNA: TGCGCCAGCAGCCAAGCAAGCCCTAATTCACCCCTCCACTTT.

J is TRBJ1-2 and V is TRBV5-1, with D possibly TRBD1 on 5 matching bases. The CDR3 has 13 residues. V was cut by 3 bases and J by 3 bases, with 9 bases left in between. Germline V gene lookup returns CDR1 SGHRS and CDR2 YFSETQ. The CDR3 bases are TGCGCCAGCAGCTCGGAGGGACACTATGGCTACACCTTC. Amino acids: CASSSEGHYGYTF.

J is TRBJ1-6 and V is TRBV5-6; tentative D call: TRBD1 (6 bases). Germline CDR1 reads SGHDT; CDR2 reads YYEEEE. The CDR3 is made up of 13 amino acids. V lost 3 bases, J lost 5 bases, and 6 bases lay in between. Written as DNA, the CDR3 is TGTGCCAGCAGCTGGACAGATAATTCACCCCTCCACTTT. Its protein is CASSWTDNSPLHF.

This sequence joins TRBV5-1 and TRBJ1-1; 7 bases are shared with TRBD1. The CDR3 sequence is 12 residues long. CDR1 and CDR2 (germline): SGHRS, YFSETQ. V lost 4 bases to trimming and J lost 11 bases; unmatched junction nucleotides: 8. The CDR3 DNA sequence: TGCGCCAGCAGCCCGGACAGGCGATGGGCTTTCTTT. Its translation: CASSPDRRWAFF.

The V gene is TRBV28, the J gene TRBJ1-2; 9 bases agree with TRBD1. V trimming: 5 bases; J trimming: 5 bases; junction bases outside the gene matches: 9. Germline V gene lookup returns CDR1 MDHEN and CDR2 SYDVKM. The CDR3 is 15 residues long. DNA for the CDR3: TGTGCCAGCAGTCCCCCTAGGGGACAGGGATATGGCTACACCTTC. This encodes CASSPPRGQGYGYTF.